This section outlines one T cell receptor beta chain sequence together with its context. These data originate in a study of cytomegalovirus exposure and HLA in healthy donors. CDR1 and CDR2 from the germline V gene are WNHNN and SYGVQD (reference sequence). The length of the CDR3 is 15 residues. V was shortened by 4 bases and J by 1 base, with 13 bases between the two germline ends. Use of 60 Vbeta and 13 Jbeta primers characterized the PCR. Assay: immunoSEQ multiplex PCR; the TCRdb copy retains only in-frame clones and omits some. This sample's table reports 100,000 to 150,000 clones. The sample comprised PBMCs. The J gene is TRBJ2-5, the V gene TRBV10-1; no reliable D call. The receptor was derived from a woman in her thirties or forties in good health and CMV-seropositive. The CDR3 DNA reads TGCGCCAGCAGTGGCCCCCAGAAGATCCAAGAGACCCAGTACTTC. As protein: CASSGPQKIQETQYF.